This T cell receptor beta chain was identified during a study of T cells in localized non-small cell lung cancer. Whole-study findings and limits: Longer overall survival was seen with higher T cell density measured in blood. Heterogeneity stays possible, as sequencing covered only one tumor region. Uninvolved nearby lung showed the greatest T cell clonality, exceeding that found in tumor. A median of around 60 clones ranked among the top 100 in tumor appeared in adjacent lung.

V gave up 7 bases and J gave up 7 bases, with 11 bases separating them. Germline-derived CDR1 and CDR2 are SNHLY and FYNNEI. This CDR3 is built from 12 residues. Remarks on this clone: Its antigen is still unknown.

TCRdb's table, derived via immunoSEQ multiplex PCR, lists solely in-frame clones and lacks some. The table shows about 20,000 clones, with around nine tenths occurring only once. The sequence derives from a man aged 35 to 69 with stage II squamous cell lung carcinoma. V gene TRBV2 combines with J gene TRBJ2-1; D unresolved. The sequencing here drew on PBMCs, taken before any cancer treatment. The CDR3 region is CASIWMGNEQFF. As DNA, the CDR3 is TGTGCCAGCATCTGGATGGGGAATGAGCAGTTCTTC.